Below, 29 T cell receptor beta chains from the same sample are listed, as sequenced in a study of shared clonotypes between healthy human individuals. Some clones are missing from TCRdb's copy, which holds only in-frame ones; the method was immunoSEQ multiplex PCR. The data contain over a million clones, 75% to 80% of them seen just once; the ten biggest clones take up under 0.6%. The sequencing sample was made of memory CD4+ T cells from PBMCs. Subset specified: CD45RA-negative fraction. The source is a young man in good health. Some clones in this sample may be carry-over from other donors' samples.

DNA of the CDR3: TGTGCCAGCAGTACCCCAGGGTCTGGGGGCTACACCTTC. Translated: CASSTPGSGGYTF. The rearrangement joins TRBV28 to TRBJ1-2, with D tentatively TRBD1 (5 bases). The CDR3 totals 13 residues. The germline gives CDR1 MDHEN, CDR2 SYDVKM. The ends were cut back, 5 bases at V and 8 bases at J, with 15 bases in the middle.

This clone was detected only a few times. The chain joins TRBV10-3 to TRBJ2-2; 7 bases are shared with TRBD2. Germline V gives CDR1 ENHRY, CDR2 SYGVKD. CDR3 size: 14 residues. V was pared by 10 bases and J by 7 bases, with 12 bases of the junction left unmatched. The CDR3 loop is CATNRGESSGELFF. CDR3 DNA: TGTGCCACTAATCGGGGGGAGAGCAGCGGGGAGCTGTTTTTT.

The V and J genes are TRBV14 and TRBJ1-1; no reliable D call. Germline lookup yields CDR1 SGHDN and CDR2 FVKESK. Between the trimmed V and J ends, which lost 2 bases and 7 bases, there was a span of 8 bases. This CDR3 comprises 12 residues. The DNA for the CDR3 is TGTGCCAGCAGCCAATTGGAACGTGAAGCTTTCTTT. Amino acid sequence: CASSQLEREAFF.

The table lists this clone with a count of one. This rearrangement joins TRBV5-1 to TRBJ1-6; 8 positions match TRBD1. Germline trimming cut 4 bases from V and 6 bases from J; bases unmatched to any gene: 6. Germline V gene lookup returns CDR1 SGHRS and CDR2 YFSETQ. This CDR3 has 15 amino acids. This chain's CDR3 is CASSDRGFLNSPLHF. As DNA, the CDR3 is TGCGCCAGCAGCGACAGGGGTTTCCTTAATTCACCCCTCCACTTT.

As for this clone: It differs at one base from a far larger clone, so likely a read error. Other DNA sequences in this specimen translate into the identical CDR3. The chain uses TRBV7-8 and TRBJ2-5; the D is unclear. Germline assignment: CDR1 SGHVS and CDR2 FQNEAQ. This CDR3 contains 11 residues. V lost 2 bases to trimming and J lost 2 bases, with 0 bases between them. This CDR3 reads CASSLQETQYF. The CDR3 nucleotides read TGTGCCAGCAGCTTACAAGAGACCCAGTACTTC.

This chain uses TRBV7-9 with TRBJ2-3; perhaps TRBD2 as D (6 bases). Germline CDR1 reads SEHNR; CDR2 reads FQNEAQ (reference sequence). This CDR3 spans 16 amino acids. V was trimmed by 5 bases and J by 2 bases, leaving 17 bases between them. CDR3 loop: CASSLLLSGNTDTQYF. CDR3 nucleotides: TGTGCCAGCAGCCTTTTGCTTAGCGGAAACACAGATACGCAGTATTTT.

A few counts support this clone. The rearrangement links TRBV27 to TRBJ2-5, with 9 bases identical to TRBD1. Germline V gene data show CDR1 as MNHEY and CDR2 as SMNVEV (reference sequence). The V segment lost 3 bases and the J segment 7 bases; nucleotides outside the gene matches: 6. CDR3 length: 14 residues. In DNA form, the CDR3 reads TGTGCCAGCAGTTTGAAGGGACAGGGAGCGACCCAGTACTTC. This sequence encodes CASSLKGQGATQYF.

The chain recombines TRBV9 with TRBJ2-1, with 8 bases that match TRBD2. Germline values: CDR1 SGDLS, CDR2 YYNGEE. V trimming: 1 base; J trimming: 6 bases; junction bases outside the gene matches: 6. The CDR3 sequence is 15 residues long. The CDR3 coding sequence is TGTGCCAGCAGCGTAAACAGCGGGGGAGTCAATGAGCAGTTCTTC. It specifies CASSVNSGGVNEQFF. The variable domain in full, with the rest retrieved from reference TRBV9 and TRBJ2-1, is DSGVTQTPKHLITATGQRVTLRCSPRSGDLSVYWYQQSLDQGLQFLIQYYNGEERAKGNILERFSAQQFPDLHSELNLSSLELGDSALYFCASSVNSGGVNEQFFGPGTRLTVL.

The V gene is TRBV5-6, the J gene TRBJ2-5, with D possibly matching TRBD1 (6 bases). Trimming took 2 bases from V and 5 from J, leaving 16 bases between them. CDR3 length equals 15 residues. From germline, CDR1 is SGHDT and CDR2 YYEEEE. In DNA, the CDR3 is TGTGCCAGCAGCTTCGTCTGGCAGGGGAAGGAGACCCAGTACTTC. This encodes CASSFVWQGKETQYF.

This clone has only one observation. This sequence joins TRBV19 and TRBJ2-3; D remains ambiguous. CDR1 LNHDA and CDR2 SQIVND come from the germline V gene (reference sequence). The V end was cut by 6 bases, the J end by 3 bases, with 4 bases between. The CDR3 consists of 11 residues. CDR3 bases: TGTGCCAGTAGGGGGACAGATACGCAGTATTTT. Translated, it gives CASRGTDTQYF.

This clone has only one observation. The chain employs TRBV19 and TRBJ2-1, with D maybe TRBD1 (6 bases). Between the trimmed V and J ends, which lost 5 bases and 5 bases, there was a span of 13 bases. Looked up from germline, CDR1 is LNHDA and CDR2 is SQIVND (reference sequence). The CDR3 sequence is 14 residues long. The CDR3 DNA sequence: TGTGCCAGTAGTCCCCAGACAGGCCACAATGAGCAGTTCTTC. Translating gives CASSPQTGHNEQFF. Full variable domain (remainder filled in from reference TRBV19 and TRBJ2-1): DGGITQSPKYLFRKEGQNVTLSCEQNLNHDAMYWYRQDPGQGLRLIYYSQIVNDFQKGDIAEGYSVSREKKESFPLTVTSAQKNPTAFYLCASSPQTGHNEQFFGPGTRLTVL.

This chain's CDR3 is CASRSPRENTEAFF. CDR3 coding DNA: TGTGCCAGCAGATCTCCCAGGGAGAACACTGAAGCTTTCTTT. The chain recombines TRBV28 with TRBJ1-1; D may be TRBD1 (5 bases). The CDR3 runs 14 residues. V lost 6 bases and J 1 base, leaving 12 bases between the germline ends. In germline, CDR1 is MDHEN, CDR2 SYDVKM.

This clone was counted only a few times. The chain joins TRBV2 to TRBJ2-1; TRBD2 aligns across 7 bases. CDR1 SNHLY and CDR2 FYNNEI come from the germline V gene. This CDR3 contains 13 residues. J gave up 9 bases and V 4 bases, and 6 bases lay outside the gene matches. The CDR3 spells CASSVGLEREQFF. CDR3 bases: TGTGCCAGCAGTGTAGGACTAGAGCGTGAGCAGTTCTTC.

The chain links TRBV11-1 to TRBJ2-4, with TRBD1 matching over 11 bases. CDR1 is SGHAT and CDR2 is FQDESV in the germline V gene (reference sequence). V was clipped by 10 bases and J by 6 bases; unmatched bases: 5. This CDR3 has 13 residues. CDR3 region: CATGQGAGNIQYF. In DNA form, the CDR3 reads TGTGCCACCGGACAGGGGGCGGGAAACATTCAGTACTTC.

This sequence joins TRBV19 and TRBJ2-4; D not resolved. Germline V gene data show CDR1 as LNHDA and CDR2 as SQIVND (reference sequence). Trimming cost V 2 bases and J 0 bases, with 14 bases left between them. CDR3 length: 17 residues. As DNA, the CDR3 is TGTGCCAGTAGTATATCGGCGGTGATCTCAGCCAAAAACATTCAGTACTTC. Encoded protein: CASSISAVISAKNIQYF.

The chain uses TRBV11-2 and TRBJ2-2; D is perhaps TRBD1 (5 bases). Deletions cut 2 bases from V and 1 base from J, with 20 bases between. There are 19 residues in the CDR3. The germline gives CDR1 SGHAT, CDR2 FQNNGV. The chain's CDR3 is CASSLWGVERPKNTGELFF. The CDR3 DNA sequence: TGTGCCAGCAGCTTATGGGGCGTTGAAAGGCCAAAGAACACCGGGGAGCTGTTTTTT.

V is TRBV19 and J is TRBJ2-3, with TRBD2 matching 7 bases. The V gene end was trimmed by 4 bases and the J gene end by 1 base; junction bases not matched to a gene: 8. From germline, CDR1 is LNHDA and CDR2 SQIVND (reference sequence). This CDR3 comprises 16 residues. CDR3: CASSTPGGSGTDTQYF. As DNA, the CDR3 is TGTGCCAGTAGTACCCCGGGCGGGAGTGGCACAGATACGCAGTATTTT.

This clone was seen more than once but under ten times. The chain is built from TRBV19 and TRBJ2-1, with 7 bases lining up with TRBD2. The germline gives CDR1 LNHDA, CDR2 SQIVND (reference sequence). The CDR3 is 16 residues long. Unmatched junction bases numbered 10, after V lost 5 bases and J lost 3 bases. CDR3 sequence: CASSDFSSGLYNEQFF. CDR3 nucleotide sequence: TGTGCCAGTAGTGACTTTTCTAGCGGACTCTACAATGAGCAGTTCTTC.

The chain combines TRBV6-5 with TRBJ2-1; either TRBD1 or TRBD2 may supply D (5 bases each). This CDR3 spans 15 amino acids. Germline V gene lookup returns CDR1 MNHEY and CDR2 SVGAGI. With 6 bases removed from V and 4 bases from J, the gap between germline ends came to 16 bases. The CDR3 nucleotides read TGTGCCAGCAGCCCCGGGCCGGGGCGATACAATGAGCAGTTCTTC. Its translation is CASSPGPGRYNEQFF.

CDR3 in DNA: TGTGCCAGCAGCACAAGCGGGAACTCCTACGAGCAGTACTTC. Its translation: CASSTSGNSYEQYF. V and J are TRBV5-4 and TRBJ2-7; the match to TRBD2 covers 7 bases. CDR1 and CDR2 (germline): SGHNT, YYREEE (reference sequence). This CDR3 contains 14 residues. With V trimmed by 4 bases and J by 0 bases, 4 bases remained unmatched.

The DNA of the CDR3 is TGTGCCAGCAGTTCTCGGACCTGGTACGAGCAGTACTTC. It translates to CASSSRTWYEQYF. This chain links TRBV6-6 with TRBJ2-7; D gene ambiguous. With 4 bases removed from V and 4 bases from J, the gap between germline ends came to 11 bases. There are 13 residues in the CDR3. The germline CDR1 and CDR2 sequences are MNHNY and SVGAGI (reference sequence).

The chain has TRBV5-4 and TRBJ1-1; possibly TRBD1 for D (6 bases). The CDR3 extends over 14 amino acids. With 2 bases removed from V and 5 bases from J, the gap between germline ends came to 13 bases. The V gene's germline CDR1 is SGHNT and CDR2 YYREEE (reference sequence). The CDR3 bases are TGTGCCAGCAGCTTAGGGGGGCCTGGAACTGAAGCTTTCTTT. This encodes CASSLGGPGTEAFF.

The CDR3 DNA sequence: TGTGCCAGTTTAAGGGGGGACACCCAAGAGACCCAGTACTTC. This codes for CASLRGDTQETQYF. The V and J genes are TRBV6-6 and TRBJ2-5, with D perhaps being TRBD1 or TRBD2 (6 bases each). Between the trimmed V and J ends, which lost 9 bases and 1 base, there was a span of 15 bases. The CDR3 has 14 amino acids. Germline V gene data show CDR1 as MNHNY and CDR2 as SVGAGI (reference sequence).

The J gene is TRBJ2-7, the V gene TRBV29-1; TRBD1 agrees at 7 bases. The CDR3 length is 14 residues. Trimming at V came to 6 bases and at J to 5 bases, leaving 13 bases not matched to a gene. Per the germline V gene, CDR1 is SQVTM and CDR2 is ANQGSEA. The DNA for the CDR3 is TGCAGCGTCGCCTGGAACAGGGGAGTCCACGAGCAGTACTTC. This codes for CSVAWNRGVHEQYF.

The chain joins TRBV4-1 to TRBJ2-1; 12 nucleotides line up with TRBD2. J was trimmed by 8 bases and V by 4 bases; bases with no gene match: 9. The CDR3 consists of 16 residues. Germline V gene sequence: CDR1 MGHRA, CDR2 YSYEKL. CDR3 amino acids: CASSPRLAGVGYEQFF. The CDR3, as DNA: TGCGCCAGCAGCCCCAGACTAGCGGGAGTTGGTTATGAGCAGTTCTTC.

The chain joins TRBV14 to TRBJ2-5; D is uncertain. With 4 bases removed from V and 7 bases from J, the gap between germline ends came to 10 bases. Germline CDR1 SGHDN, CDR2 FVKESK. CDR3 length: 12 amino acids. CDR3 bases: TGTGCCAGCAGCCGAGTACCGACGACCCAGTACTTC. Its translation is CASSRVPTTQYF. The full variable domain, its missing parts supplied by reference TRBV14 and TRBJ2-5, is EAGVTQFPSHSVIEKGQTVTLRCDPISGHDNLYWYRRVMGKEIKFLLHFVKESKQDESGMPNNRFLAERTGGTYSTLKVQPAELEDSGVYFCASSRVPTTQYFGPGTRLLVL.

The CDR3, as DNA: TGTGCCTGGAGTACCGGAGATCAGCCCCAGCATTTT. Amino acid sequence: CAWSTGDQPQHF. This rearrangement joins TRBV30 to TRBJ1-5; no clear D gene. The CDR3 has 12 residues. The germline gives CDR1 GTSNPN, CDR2 SVGIG (reference sequence). The V end was cut by 2 bases, the J end by 5 bases, with 7 bases between.

V gene TRBV11-2 combines with J gene TRBJ2-3, with 8 bases aligning to TRBD2. The CDR3 contains 16 residues. Germline V gene lookup returns CDR1 SGHAT and CDR2 FQNNGV. V lost 5 bases and J lost 5; bases outside the gene matches: 12. In nucleotides, the CDR3 is TGTGCCAGCAGCCCTCGCCGGGCAAGCGGGAGAGATACGCAGTATTTT. Protein product: CASSPRRASGRDTQYF.

The chain has TRBV11-2 and TRBJ2-2, with D possibly being TRBD1 (5 bases). The V end was cut by 4 bases, the J end by 6 bases, with 12 bases between. The CDR3 has 14 amino acids. CDR1 is SGHAT and CDR2 is FQNNGV in the germline V gene. The CDR3 reads CASSSLRVSGELFF. In DNA form, the CDR3 reads TGTGCCAGCAGCTCTCTCAGGGTCTCCGGGGAGCTGTTTTTT. Combining the CDR3 with reference TRBV11-2 and TRBJ2-2 gives the whole variable domain EAGVAQSPRYKIIEKRQSVAFWCNPISGHATLYWYQQILGQGPKLLIQFQNNGVVDDSQLPKDRFSAERLKGVDSTLKIQPAKLEDSAVYLCASSSLRVSGELFFGEGSRLTVL.